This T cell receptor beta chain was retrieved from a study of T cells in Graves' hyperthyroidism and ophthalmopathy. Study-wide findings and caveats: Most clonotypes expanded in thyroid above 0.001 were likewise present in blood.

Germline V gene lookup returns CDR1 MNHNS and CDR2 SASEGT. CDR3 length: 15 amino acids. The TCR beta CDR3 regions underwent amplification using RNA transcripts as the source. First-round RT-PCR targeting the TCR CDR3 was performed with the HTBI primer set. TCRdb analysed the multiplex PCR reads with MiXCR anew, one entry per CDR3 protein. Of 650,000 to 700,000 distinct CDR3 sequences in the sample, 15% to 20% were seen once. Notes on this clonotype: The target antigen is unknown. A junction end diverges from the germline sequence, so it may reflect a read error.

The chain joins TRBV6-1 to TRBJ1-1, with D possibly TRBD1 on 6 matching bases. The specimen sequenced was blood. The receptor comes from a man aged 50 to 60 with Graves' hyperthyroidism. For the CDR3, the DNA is TGTGCCAGCAGACAAAGGGGGGCAGTGAACACTGAAGCTTGCTTT. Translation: CASRQRGAVNTEACF.